Presented here are 8 T cell receptor beta chains from one specimen sequenced in a study of T cells after yellow fever vaccination. TCRdb itself ran the 5' RACE reads through MiXCR, one entry per CDR3 protein. Of some 32,000 distinct CDR3 sequences in the sample, roughly 4.5% are singletons; the top ten hold around 45%. Sequenced material: CD8+ T cells sorted from PBMCs, taken 5 days after the yellow fever booster vaccination. The receptor set was obtained from a young man who received the YFV17D yellow fever vaccine.

This clonotype came up many times. The chain couples TRBV9 to TRBJ2-7, with 7 positions matching TRBD1. Trimming cost V 4 bases and J 1 base; bases outside gene matches: 2. This CDR3 has 13 residues. Germline CDR1 reads SGDLS; CDR2 reads YYNGEE. The CDR3: CASSTGQSYEQYF. The CDR3 DNA is TGTGCCAGCAGCACGGGACAGTCCTACGAGCAGTACTTC.

This clonotype has ten or more counts. The chain has TRBV15 and TRBJ2-7; D is unclear. Germline CDR1 and CDR2: LNHNV and YYDKDF (reference sequence). This CDR3 has 16 amino acids. Between the trimmed V and J ends, which lost 1 base and 4 bases, there was a span of 17 bases. CDR3 protein: CATSRAEAPPGYEQYF. CDR3 DNA sequence: TGTGCCACCAGCAGAGCGGAAGCGCCCCCCGGTTACGAGCAGTACTTC.

This clonotype was seen repeatedly, ten times or more. The chain uses TRBV20-1 and TRBJ2-7; D ambiguous. Germline assignment: CDR1 DFQATT and CDR2 SNEGSKA (reference sequence). This CDR3 is built from 13 residues. V lost 3 bases and J 4 bases, leaving 13 bases between the germline ends. The CDR3 protein is CSARGTEHYEQYF. In DNA, the CDR3 is TGCAGTGCTAGGGGAACTGAGCATTACGAGCAGTACTTC.

This clonotype is medium-sized. The chain links TRBV2 to TRBJ1-1; the match to TRBD1 covers 7 bases. The V gene end was trimmed by 6 bases and the J gene end by 3 bases; junction bases not matched to a gene: 16. This CDR3 spans 17 amino acids. Germline V gives CDR1 SNHLY, CDR2 FYNNEI. The CDR3 DNA follows: TGTGCCAGCAGCATTTTCCAGACAGGGAGGAAGGACACTGAAGCTTTCTTT. This encodes CASSIFQTGRKDTEAFF.

The chain employs TRBV20-1 and TRBJ2-1; 7 bases agree with TRBD2. The J segment lost 1 base and the V segment lost 2 bases, leaving 11 bases of the junction unmatched. Germline V lookup: CDR1 DFQATT, CDR2 SNEGSKA (reference sequence). This CDR3 has 17 amino acids. The CDR3: CSARQQTPSGSYNEQFF. CDR3 nucleotide sequence: TGCAGTGCTAGACAACAGACTCCTAGCGGTTCCTACAATGAGCAGTTCTTC.

This clonotype was detected ten times or more. This chain joins TRBV4-3 and TRBJ1-1; 7 positions match TRBD1. Germline CDR1 reads LGHNA; CDR2 reads YSLEER. V lost 4 bases, J lost 1 base, and 6 bases stayed unmatched. CDR3 size: 15 residues. This CDR3 reads CASSLDRAGNTEAFF. CDR3 DNA: TGCGCCAGCAGCCTCGACAGGGCCGGGAACACTGAAGCTTTCTTT.

This clonotype came up many times. The chain is built from TRBV20-1 and TRBJ2-7, with 13 bases that match TRBD2. Germline CDR1 is DFQATT and CDR2 is SNEGSKA (reference sequence). The junction had 5 bases not matched to a gene; V was cut back by 1 base and J by 5 bases. This CDR3 spans 15 amino acids. The CDR3 region is CSARGRLAGGHEQYF. The CDR3 bases are TGCAGTGCTAGAGGGAGACTAGCGGGAGGCCACGAGCAGTACTTC.

This clonotype was counted many times. The rearrangement uses TRBV29-1 and TRBJ2-3; D remains ambiguous. V lost 4 bases to trimming and J lost 1 base, with 9 bases between them. Germline CDR1 is SQVTM and CDR2 is ANQGSEA. The CDR3 length is 13 residues. The CDR3 DNA follows: TGCAGCGTTGTTGGTGGGCGCACAGATACGCAGTATTTT. Translating gives CSVVGGRTDTQYF.